The 9 T cell receptor beta chains listed next were all sequenced from one sample in a study of vaccination and CD4 T cells after COVID-19. With the Oncomine TCR Beta short-read assay, DNA from cultured CD4+ T cells was sequenced. TCRdb passed the PCR reads through MiXCR, listing each CDR3 protein once. Counted here are 10,000 to 11,000 distinct CDR3 sequences, roughly 64% occurring once; the ten biggest clones make up around 23%. As to treatment: roughly ten-day PBMC culture with coronavirus spike peptide pools or control peptides (ViraFEST assay). These receptors' antigens are unknown. Sequences were obtained from CD4+ T cells from blood, cultured in vitro. These receptors were collected from a human donor who had recovered from COVID-19.

This clonotype has only a few counts. The chain carries TRBV7-8 and TRBJ2-5; D gene uncertain. V was shortened by 1 base and J by 5 bases, with 8 bases between the two germline ends. The CDR3 consists of 13 residues. The V gene's germline CDR1 is SGHVS and CDR2 FQNEAQ. The CDR3 is CASSLGPQETQYF. In DNA form, the CDR3 reads TGTGCCAGCAGCTTAGGCCCCCAGGAGACCCAGTACTTC. The full variable domain, in which reference TRBV7-8 and TRBJ2-5 provide the parts outside the CDR3, is GAGVSQSPRYKVAKRGQDVALRCDPISGHVSLFWYQQALGQGPEFLTYFQNEAQLDKSGLPSDRFFAERPEGSVSTLKIQRTQQEDSAVYLCASSLGPQETQYFGPGTRLLVL.

The chain recombines TRBV12-3 or TRBV12-4 with TRBJ1-1, with 7 bases matching TRBD1. The CDR3 runs to 14 residues. Germline trimming cut 8 bases from V and 0 bases from J; bases unmatched to any gene: 6. The CDR3: CASGQVTLNTEAFF. The CDR3 bases are TGTGCCAGCGGACAGGTGACTTTGAACACTGAAGCTTTCTTT.

As DNA, the CDR3 is TGTGCCAGCAGTTACAGGGACAGGGGTGCCTCCGGGGAGCTGTTTTTT. It codes for CASSYRDRGASGELFF. The chain carries TRBV27 and TRBJ2-2; 10 positions agree with TRBD1. Germline V gene lookup returns CDR1 MNHEY and CDR2 SMNVEV (reference sequence). This CDR3 spans 16 amino acids. With 4 bases clipped from V and 6 bases from J, the junction kept 8 bases outside the gene matches.

For the CDR3, the DNA is TGCAGTGCCGTATTCTCCGGGACAGGGGACTCCTACAATGAGCAGTTCTTC. Translation: CSAVFSGTGDSYNEQFF. The chain employs TRBV20-1 and TRBJ2-1; 10 bases are shared with TRBD1. The trim removed 6 bases at V and 0 bases at J, leaving 11 bases unmatched. CDR3 size: 17 residues. Germline lookup yields CDR1 DFQATT and CDR2 SNEGSKA (reference sequence).

The V gene is TRBV7-3, the J gene TRBJ1-3; TRBD1 agrees at 7 bases. Germline trimming cut 2 bases from V and 2 bases from J; bases unmatched to any gene: 9. CDR1 is SGHTA, CDR2 FQGTGA, per germline. The CDR3 runs to 17 residues. The CDR3 is CASSLYPTGTAGNTIYF. CDR3 sequence (DNA): TGTGCCAGCAGCTTATATCCAACCGGGACAGCTGGAAACACCATATATTTT. Full variable domain (remainder filled in from reference TRBV7-3 and TRBJ1-3): GAGVSQTPSNKVTEKGKYVELRCDPISGHTALYWYRQSLGQGPEFLIYFQGTGAADDSGLPNDRFFAVRPEGSVSTLKIQRTERGDSAVYLCASSLYPTGTAGNTIYFGEGSWLTVV.

The chain employs TRBV12-3 or TRBV12-4 and TRBJ1-2, with D possibly being TRBD1 (5 bases). Trimming left V 2 bases short and J 0 bases short, with 19 bases between. The CDR3 is 18 amino acids. The CDR3 here is CASSLPTGAGSANYGYTF. The CDR3 region has the DNA TGTGCCAGCAGTTTACCCACGGGTGCAGGGAGCGCTAACTATGGCTACACCTTC.

This clonotype was seen once. The chain uses TRBV15 and TRBJ1-4; D gene ambiguous. Germline values: CDR1 LNHNV, CDR2 YYDKDF (reference sequence). Trimming took off 1 base at V and 7 bases at J, with 4 bases between the two ends. This CDR3 contains 12 residues. CDR3 residues: CATSRVREKLFF. The CDR3 nucleotides read TGTGCCACCAGCAGAGTCCGTGAAAAACTGTTTTTT.

The rearrangement links TRBV19 to TRBJ1-6; weak D call: TRBD1 (5 bases). Deletions cut 8 bases from V and 6 bases from J, with 11 bases between. The CDR3 consists of 13 residues. Germline CDR1 reads LNHDA; CDR2 reads SQIVND (reference sequence). CDR3 protein: CASALGANSPLHF. The CDR3 region has the DNA TGTGCCAGTGCCCTCGGGGCTAATTCACCCCTCCACTTT. The entire variable domain, with the rest obtained from reference TRBV19 and TRBJ1-6, is as follows: DGGITQSPKYLFRKEGQNVTLSCEQNLNHDAMYWYRQDPGQGLRLIYYSQIVNDFQKGDIAEGYSVSREKKESFPLTVTSAQKNPTAFYLCASALGANSPLHFGNGTRLTVT.

This clonotype was found a few times. One end of the junction is discordant with germline, which a read error may explain. The chain employs TRBV7-7 and TRBJ2-5; D uncertain. The CDR3 length is 15 residues. Germline lookup yields CDR1 SSHAT and CDR2 FNYEAQ (reference sequence). CDR3 in amino acids: CASSLLGADLETQYF. The CDR3 nucleotides read TGTGCTAGCAGCTTATTGGGCGCAGATTTGGAGACCCAGTACTTC.